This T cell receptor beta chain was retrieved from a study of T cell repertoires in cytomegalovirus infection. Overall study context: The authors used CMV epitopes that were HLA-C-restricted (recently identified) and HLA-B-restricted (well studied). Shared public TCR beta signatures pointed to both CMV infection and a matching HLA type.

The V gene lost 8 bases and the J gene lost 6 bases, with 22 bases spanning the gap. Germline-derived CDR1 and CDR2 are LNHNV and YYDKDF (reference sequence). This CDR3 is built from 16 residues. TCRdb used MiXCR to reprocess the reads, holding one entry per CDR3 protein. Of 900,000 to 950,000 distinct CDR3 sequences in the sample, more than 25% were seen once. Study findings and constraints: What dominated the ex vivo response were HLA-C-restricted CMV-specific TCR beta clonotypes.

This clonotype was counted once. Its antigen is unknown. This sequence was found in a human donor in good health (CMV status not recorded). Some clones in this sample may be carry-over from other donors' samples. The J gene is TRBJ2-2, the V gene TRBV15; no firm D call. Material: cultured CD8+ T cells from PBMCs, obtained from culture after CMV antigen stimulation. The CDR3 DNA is TGTGCCACCGCGATCGGCAGGTTAGGGATGGCCGGGGAGCTGTTTTTT. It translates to CATAIGRLGMAGELFF.